This T cell receptor (beta chain) is drawn from a study of cytomegalovirus exposure and HLA in healthy donors. Details on this clone: Its target is unknown.

PCR involved 60 Vbeta and 13 Jbeta primers. Generated by immunoSEQ multiplex PCR, the TCRdb table keeps only in-frame clones and is missing some. The sample holds approximately 200,000 clones; around 82% are singletons and the top ten take 0.25% to 0.3%. V dropped 3 bases and J dropped 1 base, with 10 bases sitting between them. CDR1 is MNHEY and CDR2 is SMNVEV in the germline V gene (reference sequence). The CDR3 has 14 amino acids. Study-level findings and limits: A later analysis, which compared TCR beta chains of equal frequency, found the HLA-associated ones more clonally expanded. Another analysis was done later, and it associated approximately 17,000 TCR beta sequences with HLA alleles at 0.05 false discovery rate. TCR beta V- and J-gene trimming was later associated with a missense DCLRE1C variant.

The chain is built from TRBV27 and TRBJ2-7; weak D call: TRBD1 (5 bases). Material for sequencing was PBMCs. The receptor's source is a boy younger than 18 in good health and CMV-seronegative. The CDR3 DNA sequence: TGTGCCAGCAGTTTCAGGGAAGGGTCCTACGAGCAGTACTTC. It translates to CASSFREGSYEQYF.